One and the same sample provided the 17 T cell receptor beta chains below, sequenced in a study of T cells after yellow fever vaccination. TCRdb reanalysed the 5' RACE reads using MiXCR and keeps one entry per CDR3 protein. The sample shows 250,000 or so distinct CDR3 sequences, 6.9% of them seen only once. Sequenced material: CD4+ T cells sorted from PBMCs, taken 15 days after the yellow fever booster vaccination. Receptors originate from a young man who received the YFV17D yellow fever vaccine.

V is TRBV30 and J is TRBJ2-7; unclear D gene. The germline CDR1 and CDR2 sequences are GTSNPN and SVGIG (reference sequence). CDR3 length: 12 residues. Trimming left V 4 bases short and J 2 bases short, with 9 bases between. Written as DNA, the CDR3 is TGTGCCTGGACCCTCGTAACCTACGAGCAGTACTTC. It codes for CAWTLVTYEQYF. The full variable domain, its missing parts supplied by reference TRBV30 and TRBJ2-7, is SQTIHQWPATLVQPVGSPLSLECTVEGTSNPNLYWYRQAAGRGLQLLFYSVGIGQISSEVPQNLSASRPQDRQFILSSKKLLLSDSGFYLCAWTLVTYEQYFGPGTRLTVT.

This clonotype was seen only a few times. The rearrangement uses TRBV3-1 and TRBJ2-2; perhaps D is TRBD1 or TRBD2 (5 bases each). The V end was cut by 1 base, the J end by 1 base, with 10 bases between. CDR3 length: 16 residues. Germline V gene data show CDR1 as LGHDT and CDR2 as YNNKEL (reference sequence). CDR3 region: CASSQVTGGNTGELFF. The CDR3 DNA sequence: TGTGCCAGCAGCCAAGTTACAGGAGGGAACACCGGGGAGCTGTTTTTT.

This clonotype was observed a few times. The J gene is TRBJ2-1, the V gene TRBV11-3, with 8 bases matching TRBD2. The CDR3 consists of 15 residues. Germline V gives CDR1 SGHNT, CDR2 YENEEA. The junction had 6 bases not matched to a gene; V was cut back by 1 base and J by 7 bases. The CDR3: CASSLASGSRNEQFF. Here the CDR3 DNA reads TGTGCCAGCAGCTTAGCCAGCGGGAGTAGAAATGAGCAGTTCTTC.

This clonotype has more than one count but fewer than ten. It is likely a read error, because the conserved phenylalanine at the end of the CDR3 is missing. The chain uses TRBV7-8 and TRBJ2-3; tentatively, D is TRBD2 (6 bases). Per germline, CDR1 SGHVS and CDR2 FQNEAQ. V shed 5 bases and J shed 3 bases, with 9 bases lying between them. The CDR3 consists of 13 residues. CDR3 DNA: TGTGCCAGCAGCGGAGGACTAACAGATACGCAGTATCTT. Its protein is CASSGGLTDTQYL.

The genes are TRBV15 and TRBJ2-1; TRBD2 matches at 11 bases. Unmatched junction bases numbered 6, after V lost 3 bases and J lost 5 bases. The CDR3 spans 16 residues. Germline V gene data show CDR1 as LNHNV and CDR2 as YYDKDF (reference sequence). The chain's CDR3 is CATSRILAGGNNEQFF. The CDR3 region has the DNA TGTGCCACCAGCAGGATCCTAGCGGGAGGAAACAATGAGCAGTTCTTC.

This clonotype occurred many times. V is TRBV20-1 and J is TRBJ1-3; D unresolved. The length of the CDR3 is 13 residues. Trimming took 3 bases from V and 0 from J, leaving 6 bases between them. The germline V gene encodes CDR1 DFQATT and CDR2 SNEGSKA (reference sequence). CDR3 loop: CSARGSSGNTIYF. CDR3 nucleotides: TGCAGTGCTAGGGGTAGCTCTGGAAACACCATATATTTT.

This clonotype has at least ten counts. The chain joins TRBV6-5 to TRBJ1-2; 7 bases are a match to TRBD1. This CDR3 is 14 amino acids long. Germline CDR1 and CDR2: MNHEY and SVGAGI. The trim removed 2 bases at V and 4 bases at J, leaving 4 bases unmatched. CDR3 in amino acids: CASSYGQAAYGYTF. The CDR3 DNA reads TGTGCCAGCAGTTACGGACAGGCCGCCTATGGCTACACCTTC.

The chain joins TRBV10-3 to TRBJ2-6; TRBD1 matches at 10 bases. This CDR3 has 16 residues. J lost 2 bases, V lost 7 bases, and 5 bases had no gene match. Germline V gene lookup returns CDR1 ENHRY and CDR2 SYGVKD. The CDR3 protein is CAIMPGQGTGANVLTF. DNA for the CDR3: TGTGCCATCATGCCGGGACAGGGGACTGGGGCCAACGTCCTGACTTTC.

This clonotype was recorded at least ten times. This CDR3 is CATSDGGSGTSEQYF. The CDR3 nucleotides read TGTGCCACCAGTGATGGGGGTTCAGGAACTAGCGAGCAGTACTTC. The genes are TRBV24-1 and TRBJ2-7, with D perhaps given as TRBD1 or TRBD2 (5 bases each). The germline CDR1 and CDR2 sequences are KGHDR and SFDVKD. V gave up 3 bases and J gave up 6 bases, with 17 bases separating them. The CDR3 runs 15 residues.

This clonotype was observed at least ten times. The rearrangement joins TRBV4-2 to TRBJ2-7; 7 bases line up with TRBD2. After removal of 1 base from V and 6 bases from J, the junction contained 9 bases not matched to a gene. This CDR3 has 15 residues. The germline CDR1 and CDR2 sequences are LGHNA and YNFKEQ. The CDR3 region is CASSQGGGSWPEQYF. The CDR3 coding sequence is TGTGCCAGCAGCCAAGGGGGCGGGAGCTGGCCCGAGCAGTACTTC.

This clonotype was seen a handful of times. Here the CDR3 reads CASSQGGGASQFF. The DNA for the CDR3 is TGTGCCAGCAGCCAAGGGGGAGGGGCCTCGCAGTTCTTC. The gene calls are TRBV3-1 and TRBJ2-1, with TRBD2 identical over 7 bases. The V segment lost 1 base and the J segment 12 bases; nucleotides outside the gene matches: 6. The length of the CDR3 is 13 residues. Germline V CDR1 and CDR2: LGHDT, YNNKEL (reference sequence).

V gene TRBV7-8 combines with J gene TRBJ1-2, with a weak D call TRBD1 (5 bases). The ends were cut back, 0 bases at V and 6 bases at J, with 14 bases in the middle. The CDR3 runs 15 residues. Germline CDR1 and CDR2: SGHVS and FQNEAQ. The CDR3 DNA reads TGTGCCAGCAGCTTAGCGACGGGGGGAGACAATGGCTACACCTTC. Amino acid sequence: CASSLATGGDNGYTF.

This clonotype was seen at least ten times. The V and J genes are TRBV7-2 and TRBJ2-1; TRBD2 might be the D (7 bases). CDR3 length: 14 residues. Germline CDR1 is SGHTA and CDR2 is FQGNSA. The V gene lost 7 bases and the J gene lost 9 bases, with 19 bases spanning the gap. CDR3 residues: CASKIPGGGGEQFF. CDR3 coding DNA: TGTGCCAGCAAAATCCCGGGGGGCGGGGGTGAGCAGTTCTTC.

This clonotype was found many times. The CDR3 DNA follows: TGTGCCAGCAGACAGACTAGCGGTTACGAGCAGTACTTC. Amino acids: CASRQTSGYEQYF. J is TRBJ2-7 and V is TRBV12-3 or TRBV12-4, with 9 bases lining up with TRBD2. V gave up 6 bases and J gave up 4 bases; unmatched junction bases: 4. CDR3 length equals 13 residues.

This clonotype was seen more than once but under ten times. The chain has TRBV7-8 and TRBJ2-5, with D unresolved. Looked up from germline, CDR1 is SGHVS and CDR2 is FQNEAQ. The CDR3 is 15 amino acids. V shed 1 base and J shed 1 base, with 10 bases lying between them. The CDR3 DNA is TGTGCCAGCAGCTTAGTTACGGGCTTCCAAGAGACCCAGTACTTC. Translation gives CASSLVTGFQETQYF.

This clonotype was counted a few times. The chain has TRBV6-1 and TRBJ2-2; D uncertain. This CDR3 comprises 12 residues. The germline V and J ends were trimmed by 6 bases and 8 bases, with 10 bases remaining between them. Germline CDR1 is MNHNS and CDR2 is SASEGT. The DNA of the CDR3 is TGTGCCAGCAGGAAGATAGGAGGGGAGCTGTTTTTT. Translated, it gives CASRKIGGELFF.

Only a few counts were recorded for this clonotype. Here the CDR3 DNA reads TGCAGTGCAACGCGGACCAGTGGGGAGACCCAGTACTTC. This gives the protein CSATRTSGETQYF. The gene calls are TRBV20-1 and TRBJ2-5; D unclear. Germline CDR1 is DFQATT and CDR2 is SNEGSKA (reference sequence). The V gene lost 6 bases and the J gene lost 5 bases, with 16 bases spanning the gap. The CDR3 is made up of 13 amino acids.